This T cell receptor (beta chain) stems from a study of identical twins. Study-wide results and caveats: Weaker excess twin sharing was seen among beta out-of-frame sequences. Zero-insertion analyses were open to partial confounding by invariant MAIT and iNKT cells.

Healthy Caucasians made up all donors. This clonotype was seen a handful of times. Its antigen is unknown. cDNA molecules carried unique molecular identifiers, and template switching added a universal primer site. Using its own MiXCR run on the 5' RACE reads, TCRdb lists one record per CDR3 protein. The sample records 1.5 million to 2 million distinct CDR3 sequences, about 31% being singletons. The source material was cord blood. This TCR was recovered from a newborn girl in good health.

The CDR3 is CASSGGPLNSYGYTF. The CDR3, as DNA: TGTGCCAGCAGTGGGGGGCCTCTGAACAGCTATGGCTACACCTTC. V and J are TRBV12-3 or TRBV12-4 and TRBJ1-2, with D tentatively TRBD1 (6 bases). The CDR3 runs 15 residues. V lost 5 bases, J lost 4 bases, and 17 bases lay in between.